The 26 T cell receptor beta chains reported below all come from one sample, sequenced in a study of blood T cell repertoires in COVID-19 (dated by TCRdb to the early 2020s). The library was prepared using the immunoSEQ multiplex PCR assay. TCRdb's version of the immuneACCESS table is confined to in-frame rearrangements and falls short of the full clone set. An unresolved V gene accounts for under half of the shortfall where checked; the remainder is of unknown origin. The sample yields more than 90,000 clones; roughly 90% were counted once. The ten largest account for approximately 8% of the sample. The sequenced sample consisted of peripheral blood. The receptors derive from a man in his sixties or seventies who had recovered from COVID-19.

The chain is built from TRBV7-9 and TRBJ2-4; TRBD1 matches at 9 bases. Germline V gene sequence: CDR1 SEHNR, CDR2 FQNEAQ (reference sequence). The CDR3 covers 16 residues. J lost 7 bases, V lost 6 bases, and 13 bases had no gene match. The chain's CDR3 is CASSFTGQGGGNIQYF. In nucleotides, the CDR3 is TGTGCCAGCAGTTTTACGGGACAGGGAGGCGGGAACATTCAGTACTTC.

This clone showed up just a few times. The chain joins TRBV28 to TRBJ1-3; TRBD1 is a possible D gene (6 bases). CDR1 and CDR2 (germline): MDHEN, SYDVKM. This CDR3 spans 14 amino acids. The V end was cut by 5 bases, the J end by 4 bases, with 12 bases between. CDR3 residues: CASSRDGQGNTIYF. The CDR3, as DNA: TGTGCCAGCAGTAGGGATGGACAGGGAAACACCATATATTTT. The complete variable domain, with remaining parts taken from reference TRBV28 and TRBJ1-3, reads DVKVTQSSRYLVKRTGEKVFLECVQDMDHENMFWYRQDPGLGLRLIYFSYDVKMKEKGDIPEGYSVSREKKERFSLILESASTNQTSMYLCASSRDGQGNTIYFGEGSWLTVV.

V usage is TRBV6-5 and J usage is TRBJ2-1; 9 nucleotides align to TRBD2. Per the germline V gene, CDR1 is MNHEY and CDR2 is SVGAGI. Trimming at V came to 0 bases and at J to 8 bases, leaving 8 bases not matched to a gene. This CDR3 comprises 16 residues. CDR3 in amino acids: CASSYSTAGGLDEQFF. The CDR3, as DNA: TGTGCCAGCAGTTACTCGACTGCGGGAGGGTTGGATGAGCAGTTCTTC.

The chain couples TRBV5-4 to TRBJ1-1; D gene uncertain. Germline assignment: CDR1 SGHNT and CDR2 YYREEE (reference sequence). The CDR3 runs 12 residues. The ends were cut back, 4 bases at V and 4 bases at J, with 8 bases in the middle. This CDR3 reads CASSRVPTEAFF. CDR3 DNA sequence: TGTGCCAGCAGCCGCGTCCCCACTGAAGCTTTCTTT.

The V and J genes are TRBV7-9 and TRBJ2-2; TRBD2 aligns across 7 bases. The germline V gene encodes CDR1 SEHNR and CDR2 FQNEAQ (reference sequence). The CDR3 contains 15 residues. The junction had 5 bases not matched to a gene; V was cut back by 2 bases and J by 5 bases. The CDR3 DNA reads TGTGCCAGCAGCTTATACGGGGGGAAGACCGGGGAGCTGTTTTTT. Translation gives CASSLYGGKTGELFF.

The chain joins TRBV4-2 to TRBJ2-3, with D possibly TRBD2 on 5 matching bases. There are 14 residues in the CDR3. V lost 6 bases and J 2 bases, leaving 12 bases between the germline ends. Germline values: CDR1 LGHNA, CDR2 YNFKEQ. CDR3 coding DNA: TGTGCCAGCAGACCAAGCGGAAACACAGATACGCAGTATTTT. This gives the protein CASRPSGNTDTQYF.

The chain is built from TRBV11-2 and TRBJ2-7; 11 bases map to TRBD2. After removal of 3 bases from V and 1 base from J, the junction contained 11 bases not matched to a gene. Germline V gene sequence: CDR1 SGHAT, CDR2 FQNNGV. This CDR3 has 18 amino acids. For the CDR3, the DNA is TGTGCCAGCAGCTTTACCCTAGCGGGGGGCTCCTATTCCTACGAGCAGTACTTC. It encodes CASSFTLAGGSYSYEQYF.

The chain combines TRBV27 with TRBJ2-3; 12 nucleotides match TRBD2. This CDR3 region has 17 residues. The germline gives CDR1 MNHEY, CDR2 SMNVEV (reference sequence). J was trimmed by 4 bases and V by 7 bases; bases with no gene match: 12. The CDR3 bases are TGTGCCAGCACCTTTTCGAGACTAGCGGGAGTTGCAGATACGCAGTATTTT. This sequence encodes CASTFSRLAGVADTQYF.

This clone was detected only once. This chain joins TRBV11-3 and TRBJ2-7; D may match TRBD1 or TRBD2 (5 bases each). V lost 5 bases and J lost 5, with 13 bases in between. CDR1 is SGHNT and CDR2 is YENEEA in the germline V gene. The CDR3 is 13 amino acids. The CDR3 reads CASSLGERNEQYF. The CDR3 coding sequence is TGTGCCAGCAGCCTAGGGGAGAGAAACGAGCAGTACTTC.

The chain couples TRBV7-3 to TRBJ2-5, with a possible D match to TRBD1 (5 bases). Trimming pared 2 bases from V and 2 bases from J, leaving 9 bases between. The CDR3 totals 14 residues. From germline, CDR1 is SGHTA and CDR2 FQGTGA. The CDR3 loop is CASSLGARQETQYF. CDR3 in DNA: TGTGCCAGCAGCTTAGGGGCCCGGCAAGAGACCCAGTACTTC.

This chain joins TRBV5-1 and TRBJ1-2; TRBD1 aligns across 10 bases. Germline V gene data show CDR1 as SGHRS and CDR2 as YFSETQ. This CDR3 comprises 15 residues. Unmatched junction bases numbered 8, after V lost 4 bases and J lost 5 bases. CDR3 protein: CASSGGQGTRYGYTF. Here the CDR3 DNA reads TGCGCCAGCAGCGGGGGACAGGGGACAAGATATGGCTACACCTTC.

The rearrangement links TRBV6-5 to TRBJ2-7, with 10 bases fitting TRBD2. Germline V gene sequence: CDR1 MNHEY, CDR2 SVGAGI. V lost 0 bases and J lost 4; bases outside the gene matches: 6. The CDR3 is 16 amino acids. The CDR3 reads CASSYSGAGGLYEQYF. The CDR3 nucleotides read TGTGCCAGCAGTTACTCAGGAGCGGGAGGGTTATACGAGCAGTACTTC.

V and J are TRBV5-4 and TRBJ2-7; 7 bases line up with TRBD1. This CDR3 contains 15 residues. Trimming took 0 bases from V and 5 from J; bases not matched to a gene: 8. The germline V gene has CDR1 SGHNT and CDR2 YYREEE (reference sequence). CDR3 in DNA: TGTGCCAGCAGCTTGGCTAGACAGGGATTCCACGAGCAGTACTTC. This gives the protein CASSLARQGFHEQYF.

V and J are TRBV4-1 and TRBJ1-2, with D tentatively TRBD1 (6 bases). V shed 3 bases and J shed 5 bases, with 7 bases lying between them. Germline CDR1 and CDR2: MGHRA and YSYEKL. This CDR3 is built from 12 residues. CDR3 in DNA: TGCGCCAGCAGCCAGGGGGCATATGGCTACACCTTC. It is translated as CASSQGAYGYTF.

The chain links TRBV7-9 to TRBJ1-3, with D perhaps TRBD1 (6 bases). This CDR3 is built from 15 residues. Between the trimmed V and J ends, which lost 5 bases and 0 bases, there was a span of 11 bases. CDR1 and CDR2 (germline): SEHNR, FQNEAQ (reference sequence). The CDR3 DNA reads TGTGCCAGCAGCACAGGGATTCGCTCTGGAAACACCATATATTTT. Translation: CASSTGIRSGNTIYF. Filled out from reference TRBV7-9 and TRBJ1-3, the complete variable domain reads DTGVSQNPRHKITKRGQNVTFRCDPISEHNRLYWYRQTLGQGPEFLTYFQNEAQLEKSRLLSDRFSAERPKGSFSTLEIQRTEQGDSAMYLCASSTGIRSGNTIYFGEGSWLTVV.

CDR3 nucleotide sequence: TGTGCCAGCCAAACCAGGGGGCGGGAAAAACTGTTTTTT. It encodes CASQTRGREKLFF. The rearrangement links TRBV2 to TRBJ1-4; 8 nucleotides agree with TRBD1. Germline CDR1 SNHLY, CDR2 FYNNEI. V was clipped by 8 bases and J by 8 bases; unmatched bases: 7. The CDR3 contains 13 residues.

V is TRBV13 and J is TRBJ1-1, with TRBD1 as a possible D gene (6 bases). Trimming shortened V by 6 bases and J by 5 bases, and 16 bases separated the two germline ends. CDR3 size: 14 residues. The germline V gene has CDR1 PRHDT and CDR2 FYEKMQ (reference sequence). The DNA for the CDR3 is TGTGCCAGCAGAGCACGGGGGGCGCGGACTGAAGCTTTCTTT. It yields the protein CASRARGARTEAFF.

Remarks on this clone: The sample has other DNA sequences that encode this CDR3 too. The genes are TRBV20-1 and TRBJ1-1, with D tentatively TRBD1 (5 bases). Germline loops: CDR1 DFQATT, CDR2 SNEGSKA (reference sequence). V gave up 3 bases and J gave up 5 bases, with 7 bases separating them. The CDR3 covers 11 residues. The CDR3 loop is CSASRGTEAFF. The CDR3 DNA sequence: TGCAGTGCTAGTAGGGGTACTGAAGCTTTCTTT.

In nucleotides, the CDR3 is TGTGCCATCAGAGGGGCGGGAGGGGCGGATACGCAGTATTTT. Residues: CAIRGAGGADTQYF. The V gene is TRBV10-3, the J gene TRBJ2-3; TRBD2 matches at 9 bases. Germline CDR1 and CDR2: ENHRY and SYGVKD. V shed 6 bases, J shed 6 bases, and the junction held 7 bases outside the gene matches. The CDR3 has 14 residues.

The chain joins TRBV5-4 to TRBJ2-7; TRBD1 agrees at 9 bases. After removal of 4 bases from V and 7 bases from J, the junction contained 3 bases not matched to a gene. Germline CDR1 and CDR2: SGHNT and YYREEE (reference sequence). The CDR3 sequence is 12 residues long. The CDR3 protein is CASSVTGGEQYF. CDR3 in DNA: TGTGCCAGCAGCGTGACAGGGGGAGAGCAGTACTTC.

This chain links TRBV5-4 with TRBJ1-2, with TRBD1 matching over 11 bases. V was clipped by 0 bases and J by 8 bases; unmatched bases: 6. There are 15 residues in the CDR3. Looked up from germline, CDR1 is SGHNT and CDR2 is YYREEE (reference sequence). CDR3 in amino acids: CASSLDGQGARGYTF. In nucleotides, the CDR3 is TGTGCCAGCAGCTTGGATGGACAGGGGGCGCGCGGCTACACCTTC.

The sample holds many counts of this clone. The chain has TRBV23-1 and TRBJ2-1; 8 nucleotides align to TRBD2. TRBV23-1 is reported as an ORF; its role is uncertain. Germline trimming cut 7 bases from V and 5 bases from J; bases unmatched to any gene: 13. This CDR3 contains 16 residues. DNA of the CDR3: TGCGCCAGCACCTCAAGAGAGACTAGCGTGCACAATGAGCAGTTCTTC. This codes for CASTSRETSVHNEQFF.

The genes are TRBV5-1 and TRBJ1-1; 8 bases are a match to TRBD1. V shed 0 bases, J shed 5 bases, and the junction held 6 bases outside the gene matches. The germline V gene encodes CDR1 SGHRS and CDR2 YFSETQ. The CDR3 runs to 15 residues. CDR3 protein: CASSLETGQGTEAFF. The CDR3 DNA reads TGCGCCAGCAGCTTGGAAACCGGACAGGGTACTGAAGCTTTCTTT.

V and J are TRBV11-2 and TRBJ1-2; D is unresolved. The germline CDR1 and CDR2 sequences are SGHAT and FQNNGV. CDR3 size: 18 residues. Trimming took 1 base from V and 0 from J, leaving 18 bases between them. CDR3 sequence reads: CASSLGRLGALSNYGYTF. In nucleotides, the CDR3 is TGTGCCAGCAGCTTAGGTCGTCTGGGAGCCCTCTCTAACTATGGCTACACCTTC.

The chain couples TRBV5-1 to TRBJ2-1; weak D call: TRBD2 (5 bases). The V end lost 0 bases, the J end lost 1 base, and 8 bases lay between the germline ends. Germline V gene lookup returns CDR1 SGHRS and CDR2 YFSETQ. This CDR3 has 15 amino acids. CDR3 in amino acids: CASSLVGSSYNEQFF. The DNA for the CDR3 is TGCGCCAGCAGCTTGGTGGGGAGTTCCTACAATGAGCAGTTCTTC. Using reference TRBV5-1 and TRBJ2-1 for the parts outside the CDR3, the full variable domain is KAGVTQTPRYLIKTRGQQVTLSCSPISGHRSVSWYQQTPGQGLQFLFEYFSETQRNKGNFPGRFSGRQFSNSRSEMNVSTLELGDSALYLCASSLVGSSYNEQFFGPGTRLTVL.

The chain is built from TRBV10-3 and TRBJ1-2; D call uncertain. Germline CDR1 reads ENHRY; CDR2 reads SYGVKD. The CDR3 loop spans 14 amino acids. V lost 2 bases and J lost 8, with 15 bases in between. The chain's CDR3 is CAISETREVGGYTF. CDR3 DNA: TGTGCCATCAGTGAGACAAGGGAGGTTGGCGGCTACACCTTC.